Listed below are T cell receptor beta chains from one sample, sequenced in a study of T cell repertoires and HLA-DP antigens. The data were produced by immunoSEQ multiplex PCR, yet TCRdb's version contains in-frame clones alone and is incomplete. The table shows some 700 clones, with around 62% occurring only once. What was sequenced was alloreactive CD137+ CD4+ T cells from cultured PBMCs. The receptors were sampled from a young woman in good health and CMV-seronegative. Each CDR3 is given with its conserved first and last residue. Each record gives: CDR3 length, D gene, V gene, CDR3 protein. A D gene is named only where the DNA matches it firmly.

14 NA TRBV9 CASSPSPGHNEQFF
16 NA TRBV7-9 CASREGRGTKEETQYF
12 NA TRBV5-5 CASSPRTGEQYF
14 NA TRBV11-1 CASSLSPIAYEQYF
16 NA TRBV27 CASRTRGPSSRYEQYF
16 TRBD2 TRBV7-4 CASSLMSGRNSGEQYF
15 TRBD1 TRBV6-8 CASSYWGQGISPLHF
13 TRBD1 TRBV6-6 CASSPTGGTEAFF
13 NA TRBV29-1 CSVAGQLNTEAFF
17 TRBD2 TRBV30 CAWSVARTSGSNNEQFF
13 NA TRBV5-6 CASSSVGTDTQYF
17 NA TRBV4-2 CASSREAGAIAKNIQYF
15 NA TRBV28 CASSLGGATNEKLFF
15 NA TRBV15 CATSRTMGGQETQYF
15 TRBD1 TRBV27 CASSLFSGGGEKLFF
14 TRBD1 TRBV18 CASSPRGQNYGYTF
15 NA TRBV9 CASSVESGWNTEAFF
16 NA TRBV18 CASSPWGPYLDSPLHF
14 TRBD2 TRBV19 CASSTTSGGATQYF
11 NA TRBV30 CAWSSGQTQFF
13 TRBD1 TRBV7-4 CASGTGVNTEAFF
10 NA TRBV6-5 CARRGTEAFF
16 NA TRBV7-9 CASSLSRLGTTDTQYF
15 NA TRBV7-2 CASSLDRIYTDTQYF
15 TRBD1 TRBV5-4 CASSLGGTGGHEQYF
17 NA TRBV30 CAWTPERRLPTWNGYTF
15 NA TRBV6-5 CASSYSYGRTDTQYF
15 NA TRBV18 CASSPRAPSTDTQYF
15 TRBD1 TRBV10-3 CASSYWGQGISPLHF
17 NA TRBV9 CASSGGRRLGIGEKLFF
14 NA TRBV6-6 CASRDTLSNQPQHF
18 TRBD1 TRBV18 CASSPLPSLSQGEYEQYF
17 TRBD2 TRBV10-3 CASSYGAGASYMNEQFF
15 TRBD1 TRBV18 CASSPVRTGEETQYF
12 NA TRBV18 CASSPGNYGYTF
18 NA TRBV7-9 CASSLAVPGRGKRDGYTF
16 NA TRBV25-1 CASSRTRGDGTDTQYF
13 NA TRBV28 CASSLQVFQPQHF
13 NA TRBV14 CASSPRWGETQYF
14 NA TRBV7-2 CARDSRAGANVLTF
13 TRBD1 TRBV7-3 CASGTGVNTEAFF
14 TRBD1 TRBV2 CASIRDSRNYGYTF
11 NA TRBV14 CASSQVHQAFF
14 NA TRBV11-1 CASSLGSATDTQYF
14 NA TRBV19 CASRASRAKNIQYF
19 TRBD2 TRBV7-8 CASSSLSTSGRTRWDEQFF
16 TRBD2 TRBV19 CASSIFGGRTKNIQYF